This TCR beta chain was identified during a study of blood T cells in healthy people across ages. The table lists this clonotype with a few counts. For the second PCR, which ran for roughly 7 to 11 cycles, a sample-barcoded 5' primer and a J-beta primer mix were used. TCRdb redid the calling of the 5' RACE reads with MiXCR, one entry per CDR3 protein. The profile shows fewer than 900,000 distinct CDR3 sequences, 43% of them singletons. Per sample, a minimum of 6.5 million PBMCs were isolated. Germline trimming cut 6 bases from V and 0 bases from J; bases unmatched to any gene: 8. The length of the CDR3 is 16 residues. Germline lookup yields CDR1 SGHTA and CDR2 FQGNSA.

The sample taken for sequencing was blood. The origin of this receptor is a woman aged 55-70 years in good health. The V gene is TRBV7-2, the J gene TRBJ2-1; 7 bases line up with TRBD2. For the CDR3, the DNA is TGTGCCAGCAGACACCCCGGGGGGAGCTCCTACAATGAGCAGTTCTTC. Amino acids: CASRHPGGSSYNEQFF.